Each of the 21 T cell receptor beta chains below was sequenced from the same sample in a study of blood T cell repertoires in COVID-19. Assay used: immunoSEQ multiplex PCR; TCRdb lists only in-frame clones, some missing. The data hold some 140,000 clones, with around 84% observed a single time. The sequenced material came from peripheral blood. Receptors originate from an elderly man with acute or convalescent COVID-19.

In DNA form, the CDR3 reads TGTGCCAGTAGTCTTTTACGGACAGGGTCCGACTCTGAGTTGGGCACCATATATTTT. Its translation is CASSLLRTGSDSELGTIYF. This chain links TRBV19 with TRBJ1-3, with 8 bases aligning to TRBD1. This CDR3 comprises 19 residues. Per the germline V gene, CDR1 is LNHDA and CDR2 is SQIVND (reference sequence). V shed 5 bases, J shed 9 bases, and the junction held 24 bases outside the gene matches.

CDR3 sequence: CASKGGRSTDTQYF. CDR3 nucleotides: TGTGCCAGCAAGGGCGGGAGAAGCACAGATACGCAGTATTTT. J is TRBJ2-3 and V is TRBV9; 7 bases are shared with TRBD2. The V gene end was trimmed by 6 bases and the J gene end by 0 bases; junction bases not matched to a gene: 4. Germline V gene lookup returns CDR1 SGDLS and CDR2 YYNGEE. The CDR3 has 14 residues. Full variable domain (remainder filled in from reference TRBV9 and TRBJ2-3): DSGVTQTPKHLITATGQRVTLRCSPRSGDLSVYWYQQSLDQGLQFLIQYYNGEERAKGNILERFSAQQFPDLHSELNLSSLELGDSALYFCASKGGRSTDTQYFGPGTRLTVL.

The rearrangement uses TRBV24-1 and TRBJ2-2; a weak D match, TRBD1 (6 bases). Germline V gene data show CDR1 as KGHDR and CDR2 as SFDVKD. The ends were cut back, 6 bases at V and 5 bases at J, with 6 bases in the middle. The CDR3 loop spans 12 amino acids. The CDR3 reads CATSRGTGELFF. The CDR3 nucleotides are TGTGCCACCAGTAGGGGGACCGGGGAGCTGTTTTTT.

The gene calls are TRBV5-1 and TRBJ2-7; 8 positions agree with TRBD1. The CDR3 spans 13 residues. Germline CDR1 and CDR2: SGHRS and YFSETQ. V lost 4 bases and J lost 3; bases outside the gene matches: 3. The CDR3 nucleotides are TGCGCCAGCAGCCGGACAGGGAACTACGAGCAGTACGTC. Its protein product is CASSRTGNYEQYV.

The chain is built from TRBV11-1 and TRBJ1-1, with unresolved D. The CDR3 is 13 residues long. Trimming took 5 bases from V and 1 from J, leaving 8 bases between them. Germline V lookup: CDR1 SGHAT, CDR2 FQDESV (reference sequence). CDR3 bases: TGTGCCAGCAGCATTTTCCGGAACACTGAAGCTTTCTTT. It is translated as CASSIFRNTEAFF.

This chain links TRBV5-1 with TRBJ2-3, with 11 bases identical to TRBD2. V lost 6 bases, J lost 2 bases, and 5 bases stayed unmatched. This CDR3 comprises 15 residues. CDR1 is SGHRS, CDR2 YFSETQ, per germline. CDR3 loop: CASTSGGLDTDTQYF. In DNA, the CDR3 is TGCGCCAGCACTAGCGGGGGGCTCGACACAGATACGCAGTATTTT. Drawing the rest from reference TRBV5-1 and TRBJ2-3, the complete variable domain is KAGVTQTPRYLIKTRGQQVTLSCSPISGHRSVSWYQQTPGQGLQFLFEYFSETQRNKGNFPGRFSGRQFSNSRSEMNVSTLELGDSALYLCASTSGGLDTDTQYFGPGTRLTVL.

The chain joins TRBV4-2 to TRBJ1-2; D is perhaps TRBD1 (6 bases). Deletions cut 0 bases from V and 7 bases from J, with 12 bases between. The CDR3 length is 14 residues. Per germline, CDR1 LGHNA and CDR2 YNFKEQ. For the CDR3, the DNA is TGTGCCAGCAGCCAAGATAGGGGGGGAGGTGGCTACACCTTC. Amino acids: CASSQDRGGGGYTF.

This clone occurred many times. V and J are TRBV5-1 and TRBJ1-1; the match to TRBD1 covers 7 bases. V lost 1 base, J lost 4 bases, and 7 bases stayed unmatched. CDR1 is SGHRS, CDR2 YFSETQ, per germline. CDR3 length: 15 residues. CDR3 sequence (DNA): TGCGCCAGCAGCTTGATAAGCCAGGGGGGCACTGAAGCTTTCTTT. Its protein product is CASSLISQGGTEAFF.

The chain carries TRBV3-1 (or the pseudogene TRBV3-2) and TRBJ2-5, with unresolved D. V was clipped by 4 bases and J by 4 bases, with 7 bases between them. The CDR3 totals 12 residues. Germline-derived CDR1 and CDR2 are LGHDT and YNNKEL (reference sequence). The CDR3 bases are TGTGCCAGCAGCCTGGGCCCAGAGACCCAGTACTTC. It translates to CASSLGPETQYF.

This chain uses TRBV7-9 with TRBJ1-4; 8 bases fit TRBD1. Germline CDR1 reads SEHNR; CDR2 reads FQNEAQ (reference sequence). The J segment lost 8 bases and the V segment lost 5 bases, leaving 7 bases of the junction unmatched. CDR3 length equals 14 residues. The CDR3 reads CASSPRTGYEKLFF. Written as DNA, the CDR3 is TGTGCCAGCAGCCCCCGGACAGGGTACGAAAAACTGTTTTTT.

Of note for this clone: A junction boundary mismatches the germline segment, possibly from a read error. The rearrangement links TRBV6-2 or TRBV6-3 to TRBJ2-5; 7 nucleotides match TRBD2. Germline V gene lookup returns CDR1 MNHEY and CDR2 SVGEGT. The CDR3 extends over 16 amino acids. CDR3 residues: CVSSSPSGKYQETQYF. CDR3 coding DNA: TGTGTCAGCAGTTCCCCTAGCGGAAAGTACCAAGAGACCCAGTACTTC.

This clone has only one observation. This rearrangement joins TRBV4-3 to TRBJ2-1, with 12 bases lining up with TRBD1. Unmatched junction bases numbered 5, after V lost 5 bases and J lost 6 bases. The CDR3 is 15 residues long. Germline values: CDR1 LGHNA, CDR2 YSLEER. In nucleotides, the CDR3 is TGCGCCAGCAGCTGGGGACAGGGGGCTATCAATGAGCAGTTCTTC. Translated, it gives CASSWGQGAINEQFF.

This sequence joins TRBV3-1 (or the pseudogene TRBV3-2) and TRBJ1-5, with D unresolved. Germline V CDR1 and CDR2: LGHDT, YNNKEL (reference sequence). This CDR3 contains 14 residues. V shed 1 base and J shed 3 bases, with 7 bases lying between them. DNA of the CDR3: TGTGCCAGCAGCCAAGGACACATCAATCAGCCCCAGCATTTT. Translated, it gives CASSQGHINQPQHF.

The chain has TRBV12-5 and TRBJ2-5; possible D gene TRBD1, 6 bases. Trimming took 1 base from V and 0 from J, leaving 9 bases between them. The CDR3 covers 15 residues. Germline lookup yields CDR1 LGHNT and CDR2 FRNRAP. Written as DNA, the CDR3 is TGTGCTAGTGGTTTGGGGACAGACAACCAAGAGACCCAGTACTTC. Translated, it gives CASGLGTDNQETQYF.

This clone was picked up one time. The rearrangement links TRBV3-1 (or the pseudogene TRBV3-2) to TRBJ1-5; D uncertain. The V end was cut by 0 bases, the J end by 6 bases, with 6 bases between. The CDR3 extends over 13 amino acids. Germline assignment: CDR1 LGHDT and CDR2 YNNKEL (reference sequence). The CDR3 region is CASSQDLSQPQHF. The DNA of the CDR3 is TGTGCCAGCAGCCAAGATCTTTCTCAGCCCCAGCATTTT.

This chain joins TRBV20-1 and TRBJ2-3, with 11 bases lining up with TRBD2. Germline V lookup: CDR1 DFQATT, CDR2 SNEGSKA (reference sequence). V was clipped by 3 bases and J by 3 bases; unmatched bases: 5. The length of the CDR3 is 15 residues. CDR3 in amino acids: CSASSSGGKTDTQYF. DNA for the CDR3: TGCAGTGCTAGTTCTAGCGGGGGGAAGACAGATACGCAGTATTTT.

The chain has TRBV4-2 and TRBJ1-1; TRBD1 matches 11 bases. The trim removed 0 bases at V and 11 bases at J, leaving 8 bases unmatched. This CDR3 contains 15 residues. The germline CDR1 and CDR2 sequences are LGHNA and YNFKEQ. The CDR3 DNA is TGTGCCAGCAGCCAAGACCCCTGGACAGGGGGCAGGGCTTTCTTT. It is translated as CASSQDPWTGGRAFF.

The chain combines TRBV29-1 with TRBJ1-2; D ambiguous. The CDR3 totals 11 residues. The V gene lost 5 bases and the J gene lost 7 bases, with 11 bases spanning the gap. Germline CDR1 is SQVTM and CDR2 is ANQGSEA. The chain's CDR3 is CSVFNYGGYTF. CDR3 sequence (DNA): TGCAGCGTTTTTAACTACGGTGGCTACACCTTC.

This clone was detected only a few times. The chain joins TRBV19 to TRBJ1-2; D may be TRBD1 (5 bases). Germline V lookup: CDR1 LNHDA, CDR2 SQIVND (reference sequence). This CDR3 has 13 residues. V was shortened by 7 bases and J by 4 bases, with 13 bases between the two germline ends. The DNA for the CDR3 is TGTGCCAGTAAGGGCGGGACCACCTATGGCTACACCTTC. Amino acid sequence: CASKGGTTYGYTF.

The CDR3 region has the DNA TGTGCCAGTAGTATTAGGGAGCACAAAGCTTTCTTT. Protein sequence: CASSIREHKAFF. The chain uses TRBV19 and TRBJ1-1; unclear D gene. In germline, CDR1 is LNHDA, CDR2 SQIVND (reference sequence). Trimming removed 3 bases at V and 9 bases at J, with 11 bases between. The CDR3 is 12 residues long.

This clone has more than one count but fewer than ten. CDR3 in amino acids: CSVVRLAMGDTQYF. In DNA form, the CDR3 reads TGCAGCGTCGTACGACTAGCGATGGGAGATACGCAGTATTTT. The chain is built from TRBV29-1 and TRBJ2-3; 8 bases are a match to TRBD2. CDR1 and CDR2 from the germline V gene are SQVTM and ANQGSEA. The J segment lost 5 bases and the V segment lost 6 bases, leaving 10 bases of the junction unmatched. The CDR3 consists of 14 residues.